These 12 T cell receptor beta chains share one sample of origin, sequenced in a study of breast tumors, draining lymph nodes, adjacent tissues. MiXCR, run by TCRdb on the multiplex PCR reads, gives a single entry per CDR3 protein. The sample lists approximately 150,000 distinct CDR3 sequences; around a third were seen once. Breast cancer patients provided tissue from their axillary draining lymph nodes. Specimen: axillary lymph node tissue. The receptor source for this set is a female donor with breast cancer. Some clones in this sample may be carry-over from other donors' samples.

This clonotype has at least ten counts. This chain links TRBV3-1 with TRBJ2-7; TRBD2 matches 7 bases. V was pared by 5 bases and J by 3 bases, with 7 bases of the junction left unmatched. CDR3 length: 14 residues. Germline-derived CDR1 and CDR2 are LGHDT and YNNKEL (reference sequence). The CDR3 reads CASSYSTGGYEQYV. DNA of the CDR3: TGTGCCAGCAGCTACTCGACGGGGGGCTACGAGCAGTACGTC.

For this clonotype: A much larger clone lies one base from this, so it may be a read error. The CDR3 sequence: CPSSHSGQGNQPQHF. The CDR3 nucleotides are TGTCCCAGCAGCCATTCCGGGCAGGGTAATCAGCCCCAGCATTTT. The chain uses TRBV3-1 and TRBJ1-5; maybe TRBD1 (5 bases). This CDR3 spans 15 amino acids. Germline V lookup: CDR1 LGHDT, CDR2 YNNKEL (reference sequence).

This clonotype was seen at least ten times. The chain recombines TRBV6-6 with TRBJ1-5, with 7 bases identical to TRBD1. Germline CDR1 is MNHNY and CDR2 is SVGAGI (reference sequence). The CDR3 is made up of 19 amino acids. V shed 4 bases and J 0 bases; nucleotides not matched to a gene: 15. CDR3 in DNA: TGTGCCAGCAGTTCAGTACAGGGGAGCTACGGGTATAGCAATCAGCCCCAGCATTTT. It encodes CASSSVQGSYGYSNQPQHF.

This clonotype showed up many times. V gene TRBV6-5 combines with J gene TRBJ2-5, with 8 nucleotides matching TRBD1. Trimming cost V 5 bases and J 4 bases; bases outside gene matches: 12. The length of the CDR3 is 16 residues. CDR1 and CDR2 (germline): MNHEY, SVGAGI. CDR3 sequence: CASSQETGVWGETQYF. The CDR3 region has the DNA TGTGCCAGCAGTCAAGAGACAGGGGTTTGGGGAGAGACCCAGTACTTC.

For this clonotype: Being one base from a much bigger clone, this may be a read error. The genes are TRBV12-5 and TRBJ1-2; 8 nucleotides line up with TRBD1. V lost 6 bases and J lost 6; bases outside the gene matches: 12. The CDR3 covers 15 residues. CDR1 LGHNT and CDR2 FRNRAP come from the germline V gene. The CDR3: CASGDGDRRKNGYTF. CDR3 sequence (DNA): TGTGCTAGTGGCGACGGGGACAGGCGCAAAAATGGCTACACCTTC.

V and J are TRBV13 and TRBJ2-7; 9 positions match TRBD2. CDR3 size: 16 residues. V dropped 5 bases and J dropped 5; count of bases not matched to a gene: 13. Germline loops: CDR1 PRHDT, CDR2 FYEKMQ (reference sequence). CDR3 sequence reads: CASSLSPGLAPHEQYV. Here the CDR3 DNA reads TGTGCCAGCAGCCTCAGCCCGGGACTAGCACCCCACGAGCAGTACGTC.

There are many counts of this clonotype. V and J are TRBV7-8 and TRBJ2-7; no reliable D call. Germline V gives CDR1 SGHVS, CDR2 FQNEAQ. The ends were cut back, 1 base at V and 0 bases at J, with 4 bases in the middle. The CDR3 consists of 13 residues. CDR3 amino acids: CASSLGLSYEQYF. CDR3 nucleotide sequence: TGTGCCAGCAGCTTAGGTCTCTCCTACGAGCAGTACTTC.

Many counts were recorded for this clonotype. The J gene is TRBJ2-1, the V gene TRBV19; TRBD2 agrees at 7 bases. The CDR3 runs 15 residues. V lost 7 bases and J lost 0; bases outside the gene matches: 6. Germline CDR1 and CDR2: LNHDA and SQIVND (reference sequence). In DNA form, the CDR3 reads TGTGCCAGTACCACGCGGGGGTTCTCCTACAATGAGCAGTTCTTC. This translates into CASTTRGFSYNEQFF.

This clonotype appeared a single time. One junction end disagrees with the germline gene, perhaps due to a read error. The CDR3 DNA follows: TGCAGCGTTGCCCGGGGACAGAGGAACACCGGGGGGCTGTTTTTT. It encodes CSVARGQRNTGGLFF. V usage is TRBV29-1 and J usage is TRBJ2-2; the D gene is possibly TRBD1 (7 bases). The CDR3 runs 15 residues. The germline V gene has CDR1 SQVTM and CDR2 ANQGSEA.

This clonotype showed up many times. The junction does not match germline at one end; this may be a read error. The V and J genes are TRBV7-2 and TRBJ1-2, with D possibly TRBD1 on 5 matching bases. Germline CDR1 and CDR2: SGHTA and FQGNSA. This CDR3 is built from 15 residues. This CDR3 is CASSLITGPNYGYPF. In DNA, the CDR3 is TGTGCCAGCAGCTTAATTACGGGACCTAACTATGGCTACCCCTTC.

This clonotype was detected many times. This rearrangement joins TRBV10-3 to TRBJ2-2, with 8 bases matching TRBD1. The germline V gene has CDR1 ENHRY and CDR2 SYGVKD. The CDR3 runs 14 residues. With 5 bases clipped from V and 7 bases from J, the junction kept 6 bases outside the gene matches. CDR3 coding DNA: TGTGCCATCAGTCCGCAGGGGGCAGGCGGGGAGCTGTTTTTT. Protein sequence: CAISPQGAGGELFF.

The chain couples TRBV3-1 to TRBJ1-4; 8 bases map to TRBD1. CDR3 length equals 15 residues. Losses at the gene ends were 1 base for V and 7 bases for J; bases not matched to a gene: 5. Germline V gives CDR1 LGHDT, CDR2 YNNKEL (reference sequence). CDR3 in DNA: TGTGCCAGCAGCCAAGTCAGGGGGCCCAGTGAAAAACTGTTTTTT. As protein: CASSQVRGPSEKLFF.